The 26 T cell receptor beta chains below all came from one sample that was sequenced in a study of cytotoxic CD8 clonotypes in ibrutinib-treated CLL. Clones were sequenced by immunoSEQ multiplex PCR, and TCRdb holds only the in-frame ones, with some missing. The table lists 110,000 to 150,000 clones, 76% of them singletons, with around 5% in the top ten. Here the sequenced sample was PBMCs, taken after 24 months of ibrutinib treatment. The receptors stem from a human donor with chronic lymphocytic leukemia.

This chain uses TRBV7-2 with TRBJ1-3; TRBD1 might be the D (5 bases). The CDR3 is made up of 15 amino acids. With 5 bases removed from V and 2 bases from J, the gap between germline ends came to 13 bases. Germline values: CDR1 SGHTA, CDR2 FQGNSA. The CDR3 protein is CASSAMGGAGNTIYF. The DNA for the CDR3 is TGTGCCAGCAGCGCGATGGGGGGGGCTGGAAACACCATATATTTT.

This chain connects TRBV30 to TRBJ1-2, with D unresolved. V was trimmed by 4 bases and J by 8 bases, leaving 20 bases between them. In germline, CDR1 is GTSNPN, CDR2 SVGIG (reference sequence). The CDR3 loop spans 14 amino acids. CDR3 sequence (DNA): TGTGCCTGGACCGGGTCGGGTCCCCGGAGCGGCTACACCTTC. This encodes CAWTGSGPRSGYTF.

J is TRBJ1-2 and V is TRBV7-3; 7 nucleotides agree with TRBD1. V lost 5 bases, J lost 7 bases, and 7 bases stayed unmatched. Germline CDR1 SGHTA, CDR2 FQGTGA. The length of the CDR3 is 13 residues. The CDR3 loop reads CASSDDRVGGYTF. CDR3 nucleotide sequence: TGTGCCAGCAGCGACGACAGGGTGGGTGGCTACACCTTC. The whole variable domain, remainder taken from reference TRBV7-3 and TRBJ1-2, is GAGVSQTPSNKVTEKGKYVELRCDPISGHTALYWYRQSLGQGPEFLIYFQGTGAADDSGLPNDRFFAVRPEGSVSTLKIQRTERGDSAVYLCASSDDRVGGYTFGSGTRLTVV.

This clone was counted a few times. The chain couples TRBV7-3 to TRBJ2-2; D gene ambiguous. The CDR3 runs to 13 residues. Trimming removed 5 bases from V and 6 bases from J, with 10 bases in between. Germline-derived CDR1 and CDR2 are SGHTA and FQGTGA. The CDR3 sequence: CASSKTLAGELFF. The CDR3 DNA is TGTGCCAGCAGCAAGACACTGGCCGGGGAGCTGTTTTTT.

This clone was counted ten times or more. CDR3 nucleotide sequence: TGTGCCAGCAGCTTCAGGGGCGGAGGAGAGACCCAGTACTTC. This translates into CASSFRGGGETQYF. The chain is built from TRBV7-2 and TRBJ2-5, with D possibly being TRBD1 (6 bases). Germline values: CDR1 SGHTA, CDR2 FQGNSA. Deletions cut 3 bases from V and 4 bases from J, with 12 bases between. This CDR3 region has 14 residues.

J is TRBJ2-7 and V is TRBV4-2; no reliable D call. This CDR3 is 16 amino acids long. CDR1 LGHNA and CDR2 YNFKEQ come from the germline V gene. V dropped 1 base and J dropped 2 bases, with 15 bases sitting between them. The CDR3 loop is CASSQVGGSYPYEQYF. In DNA form, the CDR3 reads TGTGCCAGCAGCCAAGTGGGTGGTAGCTACCCCTACGAGCAGTACTTC.

The chain has TRBV19 and TRBJ2-1; D is ambiguous. The CDR3 length is 14 residues. Germline lookup yields CDR1 LNHDA and CDR2 SQIVND (reference sequence). V was trimmed by 5 bases and J by 10 bases, leaving 18 bases between them. The CDR3 DNA reads TGTGCCAGTAGTCCCTCACACCCCCCCCGGGAGCAGTTCTTC. Its translation: CASSPSHPPREQFF.

CDR3 bases: TGCGCCAGCAGCGGGACGATCCCCACCTACAATGAGCAGTTCTTC. Its protein product is CASSGTIPTYNEQFF. This chain connects TRBV5-1 to TRBJ2-1; the D gene could be TRBD1 or TRBD2 (5 bases each). The CDR3 contains 15 residues. V was clipped by 4 bases and J by 2 bases, with 13 bases between them. CDR1 and CDR2 (germline): SGHRS, YFSETQ.

This clone was observed a single time. CDR3: CASSLGGRGEKLFF. The CDR3 region has the DNA TGTGCCAGCAGCTTGGGGGGTCGCGGTGAAAAACTGTTTTTT. The rearrangement uses TRBV5-8 and TRBJ1-4; D not resolved. V lost 0 bases to trimming and J lost 7 bases, with 10 bases between them. The germline CDR1 and CDR2 sequences are SGHTS and YDEGEE. This CDR3 is built from 14 residues.

Only a few counts were recorded for this clone. This chain connects TRBV10-3 to TRBJ2-5, with a tentative D call TRBD1 (5 bases). Germline V gene lookup returns CDR1 ENHRY and CDR2 SYGVKD. The CDR3 is 13 residues long. Trimming left V 2 bases short and J 4 bases short, with 8 bases between. The chain's CDR3 is CAISEQGRETQYF. The CDR3 nucleotides are TGTGCCATCAGTGAGCAGGGCCGAGAGACCCAGTACTTC.

The chain links TRBV7-3 to TRBJ2-7; the D gene is possibly TRBD2 (6 bases). V lost 6 bases and J lost 0, with 15 bases in between. CDR1 is SGHTA and CDR2 is FQGTGA in the germline V gene. The CDR3 is 15 residues long. DNA for the CDR3: TGTGCCAGCAGGCGGGGACTCGGGTTCTCCTACGAGCAGTACTTC. Translation gives CASRRGLGFSYEQYF.

This clone was seen a single time. This sequence joins TRBV6-1 and TRBJ2-5; 9 nucleotides line up with TRBD2. The germline V gene encodes CDR1 MNHNS and CDR2 SASEGT. Trimming removed 2 bases from V and 2 bases from J; junction bases left unmatched: 6. The CDR3 runs 16 residues. The CDR3 region is CASSEMAGGPQETQYF. The DNA of the CDR3 is TGTGCCAGCAGTGAAATGGCGGGAGGGCCGCAAGAGACCCAGTACTTC.

The chain uses TRBV13 and TRBJ1-6; D not certain. V lost 3 bases, J lost 13 bases, and 22 bases lay in between. This CDR3 spans 16 amino acids. In germline, CDR1 is PRHDT, CDR2 FYEKMQ (reference sequence). CDR3 amino acids: CASSFRHRVPLSPLHF. Here the CDR3 DNA reads TGTGCCAGCAGCTTTCGGCACAGAGTTCCTCTCTCCCCCCTCCACTTT.

V is TRBV7-8 and J is TRBJ2-7; D may correspond to TRBD1 or TRBD2 (6 bases each). Trimming left V 5 bases short and J 3 bases short, with 14 bases between. The CDR3 consists of 14 residues. CDR1 is SGHVS and CDR2 is FQNEAQ in the germline V gene. The CDR3 DNA sequence: TGTGCCAGCAGCCCAATGGGGGGCCACTACGAGCAGTACTTC. Protein sequence: CASSPMGGHYEQYF.

This clone occurred a few times. The J gene is TRBJ2-3, the V gene TRBV7-2; D may be TRBD1 (7 bases). Germline V gene data show CDR1 as SGHTA and CDR2 as FQGNSA. This CDR3 is 14 amino acids long. The V end was cut by 8 bases, the J end by 5 bases, with 17 bases between. In nucleotides, the CDR3 is TGTGCCAGCGCCCCAGGGGGGCGAGGAGATACGCAGTATTTT. This gives the protein CASAPGGRGDTQYF.

J is TRBJ1-1 and V is TRBV28, with 7 bases fitting TRBD1. Trimming took 5 bases from V and 6 from J; bases not matched to a gene: 12. The CDR3 extends over 15 amino acids. CDR1 is MDHEN and CDR2 is SYDVKM in the germline V gene. The CDR3 bases are TGTGCCAGCAGTCCCCTAACAGGGGCGGTCGCTGAAGCTTTCTTT. It encodes CASSPLTGAVAEAFF.

The chain couples TRBV7-2 to TRBJ1-2, with D possibly matching TRBD1 (6 bases). Trimming took 5 bases from V and 3 from J, leaving 22 bases between them. CDR1 and CDR2 from the germline V gene are SGHTA and FQGNSA. There are 17 residues in the CDR3. CDR3: CASSPGGRAAMDYGYTF. The CDR3 nucleotides are TGTGCCAGCAGCCCGGGGGGGCGGGCCGCGATGGACTATGGCTACACCTTC.

The J gene is TRBJ1-2, the V gene TRBV10-2; a possible D gene is TRBD1 (5 bases). Trimming pared 8 bases from V and 8 bases from J, leaving 18 bases between. This CDR3 comprises 13 residues. From germline, CDR1 is WSHSY and CDR2 SAAADI. The CDR3 DNA sequence: TGCGCCAGCGGAAGACAGACCCTGAGCGGCTACACCTTC. Amino acids: CASGRQTLSGYTF.

The chain combines TRBV6-5 with TRBJ1-2; no clear D. Germline V gene lookup returns CDR1 MNHEY and CDR2 SVGAGI. CDR3 size: 13 residues. Trimming left V 1 base short and J 8 bases short, with 11 bases between. This CDR3 is CASSYFRTEGYTF. The CDR3 DNA reads TGTGCCAGCAGTTACTTCAGGACGGAGGGCTACACCTTC.

J is TRBJ2-5 and V is TRBV5-1; 7 bases are a match to TRBD1. The CDR3 length is 14 residues. The trim removed 3 bases at V and 2 bases at J, leaving 4 bases unmatched. Germline CDR1 and CDR2: SGHRS and YFSETQ. CDR3 protein: CASSSGQRQETQYF. The CDR3 nucleotides are TGCGCCAGCAGCTCGGGACAGCGTCAAGAGACCCAGTACTTC.

This chain links TRBV4-1 with TRBJ2-1; TRBD2 matches at 7 bases. V was clipped by 0 bases and J by 4 bases; unmatched bases: 6. From germline, CDR1 is MGHRA and CDR2 YSYEKL. This CDR3 is built from 16 residues. CDR3 protein: CASSQDLASGYNEQFF. As DNA, the CDR3 is TGCGCCAGCAGCCAAGATCTCGCTAGCGGTTACAATGAGCAGTTCTTC.

The CDR3 loop reads CASSLGDGPYEQYF. DNA for the CDR3: TGCGCCAGCAGCTTGGGGGACGGGCCCTACGAGCAGTACTTC. The chain carries TRBV5-1 and TRBJ2-7, with D possibly called TRBD1 or TRBD2 (5 bases each). This CDR3 has 14 amino acids. Trimming cost V 0 bases and J 2 bases, with 9 bases left between them. Germline V gene data show CDR1 as SGHRS and CDR2 as YFSETQ.

The V and J genes are TRBV4-2 and TRBJ2-1, with TRBD2 matching over 7 bases. The CDR3 is 14 amino acids. V was pared by 0 bases and J by 8 bases, with 4 bases of the junction left unmatched. The germline gives CDR1 LGHNA, CDR2 YNFKEQ. This CDR3 reads CASSQDDRGDEQFF. In DNA, the CDR3 is TGTGCCAGCAGCCAAGATGACCGGGGGGATGAGCAGTTCTTC.

The chain combines TRBV6-1 with TRBJ2-5; D assignment may be TRBD1 or TRBD2 (6 bases each). Looked up from germline, CDR1 is MNHNS and CDR2 is SASEGT. This CDR3 is built from 14 residues. V shed 3 bases and J shed 5 bases, with 13 bases lying between them. The CDR3 DNA reads TGTGCCAGCAGTGAGCCGGGGGCTAGGGAGACCCAGTACTTC. This gives the protein CASSEPGARETQYF.

The count of this clone is one. The chain carries TRBV14 and TRBJ1-2; D unclear. Germline V lookup: CDR1 SGHDN, CDR2 FVKESK. Trimming took 0 bases from V and 7 from J, leaving 12 bases between them. The CDR3 has 14 amino acids. CDR3 in amino acids: CASSQESGGFGYTF. The CDR3 nucleotides read TGTGCCAGCAGCCAAGAGTCGGGAGGGTTTGGCTACACCTTC.

The chain is built from TRBV6-6 and TRBJ2-7; 9 bases are shared with TRBD2. Germline assignment: CDR1 MNHNY and CDR2 SVGAGI (reference sequence). There are 14 residues in the CDR3. The junction had 9 bases not matched to a gene; V was cut back by 7 bases and J by 5 bases. CDR3 amino acids: CASKGPSGAHEQYF. CDR3 bases: TGTGCCAGCAAGGGGCCTAGCGGGGCCCACGAGCAGTACTTC.